The sequence of this T cell receptor (beta chain) was determined in a study of regulatory T cells in long-lasting Graves disease. This clonotype was recorded many times. Time point defined: newly diagnosed GD, antithyroid drugs for less than 3 months. From PBMCs, RNA was extracted and then used to make the TCR library. The CDR3 contains 15 residues. V was pared by 5 bases and J by 3 bases, with 9 bases of the junction left unmatched. The germline V gene encodes CDR1 MNHNS and CDR2 SASEGT. The authors built TCR beta libraries using iRepertoire HTBI primers and Arm-PCR of CDR3 regions. TCRdb re-called the multiplex PCR reads through MiXCR, storing one row per CDR3 protein. The sample includes approximately 470,000 distinct CDR3 sequences, roughly 15% of them seen just once. These sequences were also reported in another study, on T cells in Graves' hyperthyroidism and ophthalmopathy. That report adds: Thyroid ultrasound, orbital computed tomography, clinical symptoms, and serum thyroxine and TRAb underpinned diagnoses. The primer set for the first-round RT-PCR of the TCR CDR3 was HTBI.

The rearrangement joins TRBV6-1 to TRBJ2-7; TRBD2 aligns across 8 bases. This receptor was taken from a man between 40 and 49 years old with Graves disease. Sample: peripheral blood mononuclear cells (PBMCs), taken at new diagnosis, from a patient treated with antithyroid drugs. CDR3 bases: TGTGCCAGCAGTCTTTCGACTAGCGCGTACTACGAGCAGTACTTC. It is translated as CASSLSTSAYYEQYF.